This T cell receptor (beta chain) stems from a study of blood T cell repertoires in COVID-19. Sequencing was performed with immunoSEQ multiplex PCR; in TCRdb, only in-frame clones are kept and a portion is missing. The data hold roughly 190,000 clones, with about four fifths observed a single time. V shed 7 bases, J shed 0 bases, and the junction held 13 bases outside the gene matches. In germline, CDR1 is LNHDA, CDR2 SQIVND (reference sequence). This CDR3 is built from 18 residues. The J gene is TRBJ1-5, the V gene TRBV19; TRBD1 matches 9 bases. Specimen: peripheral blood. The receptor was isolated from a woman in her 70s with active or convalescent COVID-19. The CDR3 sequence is CASTRGTGTTNSNQPQHF. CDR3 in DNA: TGTGCCAGTACCAGAGGGACAGGGACTACTAATAGCAATCAGCCCCAGCATTTT.